This T cell receptor (beta chain) was profiled in a study of molecular identifiers for immune sequencing clone quantification (dated by TCRdb to the late 2010s). Broadly, across the study: For a replicate experiment, RNA from roughly 20,000 or 100,000 naive CD8 T cells was divided into five aliquots, and four of the five aliquots were sequenced. This methods study benchmarked molecular-identifier clustering-based TCR repertoire sequencing (MIDCIRS) and TCR RNA copy counting, using CD8 T cells to do so.

The full study reports these points: Modeling gave 3 to 3.5 recovered TCR RNA copies per cell versus roughly 10 by digital PCR, implying around 31% capture efficiency. Spiked-in Jurkat TCR RNA equivalent to a single cell was reported to be detectable even among 850,000 to 1,000,000 naive CD8 T cells. Highly expanded clone sizes could be underestimated if identical TCR molecules share a barcode. In CMV-specific effector cells, over 97% of molecules were held by clones above 20 RNA copies, whereas under 1% of molecules were held by such clones in naive cells. When barcode sub-clustering was left out, chimeric consensus sequences inflated TCR diversity, with chimeras reaching as high as 47%. Spiked-in Jurkat TCR RNA (10 copies' worth), which is not part of the donor repertoire, was contained in the naive libraries.

Library construction relied on PCR. Sequencing took place on an Illumina HiSeq 4000. Preparation of bulk TCR libraries followed a previously described approach, with the TCR primers listed in Table S5. Purification of total RNA was performed with the Qiagen AllPrep DNA/RNA kit. Before analysis, reads from multiple sequencing runs of the same library were pooled. The authors' analysis ran thus. Reads were retained only if their TCR constant sequence matched exactly, and those retained reads were trimmed to 150 nt and grouped according to their 12-nt molecular barcodes. Reads in each barcode group were sub-clustered using a 15% Levenshtein threshold, and a quality-weighted consensus sequence was built for each RNA molecule. Non-functional sequences were removed, as were lower-count sequences one edit away from another. Barcode sub-clusters with fewer than 20% of the maximum read count were removed, based on fitting two negative binomial distributions. TCRdb trimmed the raw reads at Q25, called clones with MiXCR and kept productive beta chains. Each record represents a unique CDR3 protein, reported with the most common genes and DNA among its rows. In this record, the V and J calls reflect TCRdb's handling and not the investigators' own analysis. Present in this sample are around 460,000 distinct CDR3 sequences, around 21% of which were seen just once. The biggest ten clones account for 0.65% to 0.95% of the sample.

Turning to this clonotype: Its antigen is still unknown. This sequence may be a read error, since a much larger clone differs from it by one base.

Libraries of naive CD8 T cells were built from about 19,000 to 1,100,000 sorted cells, with 10%, 30% or 50% of the purified RNA used. Naive CD8 T cells, defined as CD8+CD4-CCR7+CD45RA+, were FACS-sorted into RLT Plus buffer on a BD FACSAria II. To test detection sensitivity, Jurkat RNA equivalent to over 8 TCR copies was spiked into samples of roughly 20,000-1,000,000 naive CD8 T cells. CD8 T cells were enriched with RosetteSep CD8+ T Cell Enrichment Cocktail and Ficoll-Paque, followed by ACK red cell lysis. This receptor was identified in a human donor in good health. Some libraries in this study had Jurkat cell RNA spiked in. Sequencing was done on a sample of naive CD8+ T cells from blood, with Jurkat cell RNA spiked in. What this sample's cell subset or site label stands for: FACS-sorted CD8+CD4-CCR7+CD45RA+ naive T cells.

CDR3 sequence: CASSQKTGAYEQYF. The nucleotides read TGCGCCAGCAGCCAAAAGACAGGGGCCTACGAGCAGTACTTC. The V gene is TRBV4-1 and the J gene is TRBJ2-7; 8 nucleotides in the junction match TRBD1. The germline V gene specifies MGHRA as CDR1 and YSYEKL as CDR2. The CDR3 spans 14 residues, from the cysteine through the phenylalanine. CDR3 DNA is the only sequence kept; it has 42 bases, read in frame from the first base. Ends trimmed: V by 2 bases, J by 2 bases; bases unmatched to a gene: 2.